This T cell receptor (beta chain) is from a study of cytomegalovirus exposure and HLA in healthy donors. Study outcomes and limitations: Confirmation in vitro established that a few CMV-associated chains were specific for CMV antigens.

This clone was counted only a few times. What it binds is unknown. PCR involved 60 Vbeta and 13 Jbeta primers. The table came from immunoSEQ multiplex PCR; TCRdb's copy has only in-frame clones and leaves some out. Counted here are 150,000 to 250,000 clones, roughly four fifths occurring once; the ten biggest clones make up 1.9%. The CDR3 has 12 residues. Germline lookup yields CDR1 LNHDA and CDR2 SQIVND (reference sequence). V lost 7 bases to trimming and J lost 4 bases, with 10 bases between them. The sequenced sample consisted of PBMCs. The chain joins TRBV19 to TRBJ1-2; D remains unclear. The sequence was obtained from a man aged 25-45 years in good health and CMV-seronegative. CDR3 sequence: CASTGESYGYTF. The CDR3 coding sequence is TGTGCCAGTACGGGAGAGTCCTATGGCTACACCTTC.